The sequence of this T cell receptor beta chain was determined in a study of a mutant IDH1 vaccine in newly diagnosed glioma. As for time point: baseline, week 1 (first vaccination visit). Treatment denoted: pre-vaccination baseline after standard-of-care therapy. Clones were sequenced by immunoSEQ multiplex PCR, and TCRdb holds only the in-frame ones, with some missing. The sample carries approximately 54,000 clones, approximately 81% recorded once. Germline V gene lookup returns CDR1 SNHLY and CDR2 FYNNEI. CDR3 length: 16 amino acids. J gave up 5 bases and V 2 bases, and 8 bases lay outside the gene matches.

The material sequenced was PBMCs, taken from a glioma patient treated with radiotherapy, temozolomide or both. The receptor was isolated from a man younger than 30 with glioma. V and J are TRBV2 and TRBJ2-1; 8 nucleotides match TRBD2. The CDR3 protein is CASSEIWTSKHNEQFF. In DNA form, the CDR3 reads TGTGCCAGCAGTGAAATTTGGACTAGCAAGCACAATGAGCAGTTCTTC. Filled out from reference TRBV2 and TRBJ2-1, the complete variable domain reads EPEVTQTPSHQVTQMGQEVILRCVPISNHLYFYWYRQILGQKVEFLVSFYNNEISEKSEIFDDQFSVERPDGSNFTLKIRSTKLEDSAMYFCASSEIWTSKHNEQFFGPGTRLTVL.